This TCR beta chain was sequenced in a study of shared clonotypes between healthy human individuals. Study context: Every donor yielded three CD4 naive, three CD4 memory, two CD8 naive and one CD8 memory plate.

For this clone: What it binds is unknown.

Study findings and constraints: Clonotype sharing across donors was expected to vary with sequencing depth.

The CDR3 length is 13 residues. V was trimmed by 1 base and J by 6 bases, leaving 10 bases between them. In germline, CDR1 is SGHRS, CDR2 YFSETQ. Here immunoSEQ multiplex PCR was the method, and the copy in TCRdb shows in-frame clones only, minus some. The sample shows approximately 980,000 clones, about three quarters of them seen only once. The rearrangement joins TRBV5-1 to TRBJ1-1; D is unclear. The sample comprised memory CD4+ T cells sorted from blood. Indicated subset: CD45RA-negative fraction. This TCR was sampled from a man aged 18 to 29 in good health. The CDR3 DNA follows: TGCGCCAGCAGCTTGCGCGAAAGGGCTGAAGCTTTCTTT. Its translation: CASSLRERAEAFF.